Listed here are 30 T cell receptor beta chains from one sample, sequenced in a study of CD8+ T cells in alopecia areata. Isolated RNA was reverse transcribed into cDNA used as the sequencing template. Assay used: immunoSEQ multiplex PCR; TCRdb lists only in-frame clones, some missing. The sample records about 120,000 clones, about half being singletons. The treatment was: oral pan-JAK inhibitor, 5-10 mg twice daily. Sequences were derived from CD4+ T cells sorted from blood, sampled at week 4, from a patient treated with tofacitinib. These receptors originate from a human donor with alopecia areata.

The V gene is TRBV7-9, the J gene TRBJ1-1; the D is unclear. Trimming pared 1 base from V and 7 bases from J, leaving 16 bases between. The CDR3 is 15 residues long. Per the germline V gene, CDR1 is SEHNR and CDR2 is FQNEAQ (reference sequence). CDR3 DNA sequence: TGTGCCAGCAGCTTAGTATCGGCCGAACCTGATGAAGCTTTCTTT. The encoded protein is CASSLVSAEPDEAFF. The full variable domain, its missing parts supplied by reference TRBV7-9 and TRBJ1-1, is DTGVSQNPRHKITKRGQNVTFRCDPISEHNRLYWYRQTLGQGPEFLTYFQNEAQLEKSRLLSDRFSAERPKGSFSTLEIQRTEQGDSAMYLCASSLVSAEPDEAFFGQGTRLTVV.

This rearrangement joins TRBV30 to TRBJ1-4; D is unresolved. CDR3 length equals 13 residues. Between the trimmed V and J ends, which lost 3 bases and 6 bases, there was a span of 11 bases. The germline V gene has CDR1 GTSNPN and CDR2 SVGIG (reference sequence). The CDR3 coding sequence is TGTGCCTGGAGCGGCAGGTGGGATGAAAAACTGTTTTTT. This sequence encodes CAWSGRWDEKLFF.

CDR3 nucleotides: TGTGCCAGCAGTGATTCGGTGGCAGGGGAAGCTTTCTTT. Its translation is CASSDSVAGEAFF. The chain carries TRBV25-1 and TRBJ1-1; a weak D match, TRBD1 (5 bases). The V and J ends lost 3 bases and 8 bases respectively, with 13 bases between them. The V gene's germline CDR1 is MGHDK and CDR2 SYGVNS. This CDR3 comprises 13 residues.

The chain links TRBV7-9 to TRBJ1-1; 7 bases are shared with TRBD1. Trimming removed 7 bases from V and 2 bases from J; junction bases left unmatched: 4. Germline V lookup: CDR1 SEHNR, CDR2 FQNEAQ (reference sequence). The CDR3 is made up of 13 amino acids. Here the CDR3 DNA reads TGTGCCAGCATCCCAGGGGGAAACACTGAAGCTTTCTTT. This encodes CASIPGGNTEAFF. The full variable domain, rest sourced from reference TRBV7-9 and TRBJ1-1, is DTGVSQNPRHKITKRGQNVTFRCDPISEHNRLYWYRQTLGQGPEFLTYFQNEAQLEKSRLLSDRFSAERPKGSFSTLEIQRTEQGDSAMYLCASIPGGNTEAFFGQGTRLTVV.

This sequence joins TRBV18 and TRBJ1-5, with TRBD1 matching over 9 bases. Germline trimming cut 5 bases from V and 9 bases from J; bases unmatched to any gene: 11. This CDR3 region has 15 residues. The germline V gene has CDR1 KGHSH and CDR2 LQKENI. In DNA form, the CDR3 reads TGTGCCAGCTCAAAGGGGACAGGGCCGGTCATGCCCCAGCATTTT. Protein: CASSKGTGPVMPQHF.

This clone occurred a few times. The chain links TRBV30 to TRBJ1-1; TRBD1 agrees at 7 bases. In germline, CDR1 is GTSNPN, CDR2 SVGIG (reference sequence). The V gene end was trimmed by 3 bases and the J gene end by 7 bases; junction bases not matched to a gene: 11. This CDR3 is built from 14 residues. The CDR3 spells CAWRNLDDRVEAFF. The DNA of the CDR3 is TGTGCCTGGAGGAATCTCGACGACAGGGTTGAAGCTTTCTTT.

The chain combines TRBV4-1 with TRBJ2-2; 7 bases are shared with TRBD1. J gave up 5 bases and V 0 bases, and 3 bases lay outside the gene matches. The CDR3 extends over 15 amino acids. Germline CDR1 is MGHRA and CDR2 is YSYEKL. CDR3 sequence reads: CASSQEPQGTGELFF. CDR3 sequence (DNA): TGCGCCAGCAGCCAAGAGCCACAGGGGACCGGGGAGCTGTTTTTT.

The sample holds many counts of this clone. CDR3: CASSEDWFAGRDTQYF. Here the CDR3 DNA reads TGTGCCAGCAGTGAAGATTGGTTTGCAGGGAGGGATACGCAGTATTTT. The chain links TRBV2 to TRBJ2-3, with D perhaps TRBD2 (6 bases). The CDR3 has 16 residues. Germline values: CDR1 SNHLY, CDR2 FYNNEI. The V end was cut by 1 base, the J end by 6 bases, with 17 bases between. Supplemented by reference TRBV2 and TRBJ2-3, the full variable domain reads EPEVTQTPSHQVTQMGQEVILRCVPISNHLYFYWYRQILGQKVEFLVSFYNNEISEKSEIFDDQFSVERPDGSNFTLKIRSTKLEDSAMYFCASSEDWFAGRDTQYFGPGTRLTVL.

For the CDR3, the DNA is TGTGCCAGCAGCTTAACAGGGACTAGCGGCGACCCCTACGAGCAGTACTTC. It translates to CASSLTGTSGDPYEQYF. The chain recombines TRBV11-1 with TRBJ2-7, with TRBD2 identical over 11 bases. The length of the CDR3 is 17 residues. CDR1 and CDR2 (germline): SGHAT, FQDESV (reference sequence). V shed 2 bases and J 2 bases; nucleotides not matched to a gene: 8.

The chain recombines TRBV7-9 with TRBJ2-3; D perhaps matches TRBD2 (6 bases). The CDR3 has 14 residues. V dropped 3 bases and J dropped 2 bases, with 9 bases sitting between them. The germline V gene encodes CDR1 SEHNR and CDR2 FQNEAQ (reference sequence). The CDR3 coding sequence is TGTGCCAGCAGCTTTAGCGGTTCCACAGATACGCAGTATTTT. Amino acids: CASSFSGSTDTQYF.

There are a few counts of this clone. The J gene is TRBJ1-2, the V gene TRBV19, with TRBD1 matching over 7 bases. From germline, CDR1 is LNHDA and CDR2 SQIVND (reference sequence). The CDR3 consists of 15 residues. Trimming took 6 bases from V and 4 from J; bases not matched to a gene: 11. The CDR3 nucleotides read TGTGCCAGTAGGAGTACAGGGGATCTTCTCTATGGCTACACCTTC. Amino acid sequence: CASRSTGDLLYGYTF. The full variable domain, its missing parts supplied by reference TRBV19 and TRBJ1-2, is DGGITQSPKYLFRKEGQNVTLSCEQNLNHDAMYWYRQDPGQGLRLIYYSQIVNDFQKGDIAEGYSVSREKKESFPLTVTSAQKNPTAFYLCASRSTGDLLYGYTFGSGTRLTVV.

For this clone: This specimen includes other DNA sequences encoding the same CDR3. V and J are TRBV5-1 and TRBJ1-6, with 8 bases lining up with TRBD1. In germline, CDR1 is SGHRS, CDR2 YFSETQ. The trim removed 4 bases at V and 6 bases at J, leaving 3 bases unmatched. CDR3 size: 14 residues. The CDR3, as DNA: TGCGCCAGCAGCCCCGGACAGGGTAATTCACCCCTCCACTTT. This translates into CASSPGQGNSPLHF.

The V and J genes are TRBV7-8 and TRBJ1-1; D gene ambiguous. Germline V gene lookup returns CDR1 SGHVS and CDR2 FQNEAQ. With 2 bases removed from V and 1 base from J, the gap between germline ends came to 5 bases. CDR3 length equals 13 residues. The CDR3 region has the DNA TGTGCCAGCAGCTTATCAGGGAACACTGAAGCTTTCTTT. Translating gives CASSLSGNTEAFF.

V usage is TRBV30 and J usage is TRBJ1-5; D uncertain. CDR1 and CDR2 (germline): GTSNPN, SVGIG (reference sequence). V lost 0 bases, J lost 0 bases, and 12 bases lay in between. The CDR3 runs to 16 residues. The CDR3 nucleotides are TGTGCCTGGAGTGTACCTGGAGGCCGTAGCAATCAGCCCCAGCATTTT. Protein: CAWSVPGGRSNQPQHF. The full variable domain, rest sourced from reference TRBV30 and TRBJ1-5, is SQTIHQWPATLVQPVGSPLSLECTVEGTSNPNLYWYRQAAGRGLQLLFYSVGIGQISSEVPQNLSASRPQDRQFILSSKKLLLSDSGFYLCAWSVPGGRSNQPQHFGDGTRLSIL.

The rearrangement joins TRBV29-1 to TRBJ2-7; 10 bases fit TRBD2. V lost 2 bases, J lost 1 base, and 8 bases stayed unmatched. CDR3 size: 16 residues. Per germline, CDR1 SQVTM and CDR2 ANQGSEA. CDR3 amino acids: CSVERRLAGLSYEQYF. CDR3 nucleotides: TGCAGCGTTGAAAGACGACTAGCGGGTCTTTCCTACGAGCAGTACTTC.

This clone was observed a handful of times. V gene TRBV19 combines with J gene TRBJ1-1; 7 nucleotides align to TRBD1. Germline V gene data show CDR1 as LNHDA and CDR2 as SQIVND (reference sequence). V was clipped by 4 bases and J by 11 bases; unmatched bases: 13. This CDR3 has 14 residues. The CDR3 DNA reads as TGTGCCAGTAGTAATGCTGCGAAGGGGGCGGGCGCTTTCTTT. Translated, it gives CASSNAAKGAGAFF.

The CDR3 DNA follows: TGTGCCTGGAGCGAGACGGTCTATGGCTACACCTTC. Translated, it gives CAWSETVYGYTF. The genes are TRBV30 and TRBJ1-2, with D unclear. The V gene lost 3 bases and the J gene lost 4 bases, with 9 bases spanning the gap. The CDR3 has 12 amino acids. Germline V gives CDR1 GTSNPN, CDR2 SVGIG (reference sequence).

Sample share makes this clone medium-sized. The rearrangement links TRBV5-4 to TRBJ2-1, with D tentatively TRBD1 (6 bases). The CDR3 is 14 amino acids. CDR1 and CDR2 (germline): SGHNT, YYREEE (reference sequence). Trimming shortened V by 4 bases and J by 4 bases, and 12 bases separated the two germline ends. CDR3 in DNA: TGTGCCAGCAGCGCAGGGGACCAATACAATGAGCAGTTCTTC. It codes for CASSAGDQYNEQFF.

The chain recombines TRBV29-1 with TRBJ2-1; 11 nucleotides match TRBD2. Germline V CDR1 and CDR2: SQVTM, ANQGSEA. J gave up 3 bases and V 8 bases, and 3 bases lay outside the gene matches. The CDR3 sequence is 13 residues long. CDR3 region: CSFGTSGYNEQFF. The CDR3 DNA reads TGCAGCTTCGGGACTAGCGGCTACAATGAGCAGTTCTTC.

J is TRBJ1-2 and V is TRBV30; D ambiguous. This CDR3 has 13 residues. Trimming removed 3 bases from V and 4 bases from J, with 12 bases in between. Germline CDR1 is GTSNPN and CDR2 is SVGIG (reference sequence). CDR3: CAWSPGSRYGYTF. CDR3 DNA: TGTGCCTGGAGCCCCGGCAGCCGCTATGGCTACACCTTC.

This clone came up a few times. The rearrangement uses TRBV29-1 and TRBJ2-1; D gene ambiguous. Germline V lookup: CDR1 SQVTM, CDR2 ANQGSEA. Trimming pared 3 bases from V and 4 bases from J, leaving 13 bases between. The CDR3 length is 14 residues. CDR3 DNA sequence: TGCAGCGTTGAGGGCAGAGCCCTTTACAATGAGCAGTTCTTC. Protein sequence: CSVEGRALYNEQFF.

CDR3 nucleotides: TGTGCCAGCAGCGCGCATTTGGGGGCAGCCGGGAACACTGAAGCTTTCTTT. Translating it yields CASSAHLGAAGNTEAFF. The V and J genes are TRBV7-9 and TRBJ1-1, with D perhaps TRBD1 (6 bases). The length of the CDR3 is 17 residues. Germline-derived CDR1 and CDR2 are SEHNR and FQNEAQ (reference sequence). V was cut by 5 bases and J by 1 base, with 20 bases left in between.

The V and J genes are TRBV5-1 and TRBJ2-3; 7 nucleotides line up with TRBD2. The CDR3 has 17 amino acids. Germline CDR1 reads SGHRS; CDR2 reads YFSETQ. Trimming cost V 0 bases and J 2 bases; bases outside gene matches: 9. CDR3 sequence (DNA): TGCGCCAGCAGCTTGGCCGCCGGGACTACAGCCACAGATACGCAGTATTTT. Amino acid sequence: CASSLAAGTTATDTQYF. Full variable domain (missing parts from reference TRBV5-1 and TRBJ2-3): KAGVTQTPRYLIKTRGQQVTLSCSPISGHRSVSWYQQTPGQGLQFLFEYFSETQRNKGNFPGRFSGRQFSNSRSEMNVSTLELGDSALYLCASSLAAGTTATDTQYFGPGTRLTVL.

The chain recombines TRBV6-1 with TRBJ1-1; 7 bases agree with TRBD1. The V gene's germline CDR1 is MNHNS and CDR2 SASEGT. Trimming at V came to 2 bases and at J to 0 bases, leaving 3 bases not matched to a gene. The CDR3 length is 15 residues. CDR3 sequence reads: CASSEHGQVNTEAFF. The CDR3 DNA sequence: TGTGCCAGCAGTGAACATGGACAGGTGAACACTGAAGCTTTCTTT.

The rearrangement uses TRBV27 and TRBJ2-5; D is ambiguous. V lost 6 bases and J lost 0, with 11 bases in between. Germline V CDR1 and CDR2: MNHEY, SMNVEV (reference sequence). The CDR3 runs to 14 residues. The DNA of the CDR3 is TGTGCCAGCAGCCGTAGGCCCGACCAAGAGACCCAGTACTTC. Translation: CASSRRPDQETQYF.

This clone came up a few times. This chain links TRBV6-6 with TRBJ2-7, with 9 bases aligning to TRBD1. Germline V lookup: CDR1 MNHNY, CDR2 SVGAGI (reference sequence). J lost 3 bases, V lost 6 bases, and 3 bases had no gene match. The CDR3 totals 13 residues. The CDR3 DNA is TGTGCCAGCAGCCAGGGACAGGGCTACGAGCAGTACTTC. The encoded protein is CASSQGQGYEQYF.

The V gene is TRBV25-1, the J gene TRBJ1-1, with TRBD1 matching over 7 bases. Looked up from germline, CDR1 is MGHDK and CDR2 is SYGVNS. Trimming removed 6 bases from V and 1 base from J; junction bases left unmatched: 2. CDR3 length: 13 residues. The CDR3 sequence: CASRGQRNTEAFF. The DNA of the CDR3 is TGTGCCAGCAGGGGACAGCGGAACACTGAAGCTTTCTTT.

There are a few counts of this clone. The chain couples TRBV5-1 to TRBJ2-1; D possibly uses TRBD1 or TRBD2 (7 bases each). Trimming took 1 base from V and 9 from J, leaving 17 bases between them. The CDR3 loop spans 15 amino acids. Germline CDR1 reads SGHRS; CDR2 reads YFSETQ. The CDR3 spells CASSLIQGEGSEQFF. The CDR3 coding sequence is TGCGCCAGCAGCTTGATCCAGGGGGAGGGTTCTGAGCAGTTCTTC.

The chain recombines TRBV6-5 with TRBJ2-1; a weak D match, TRBD2 (6 bases). Germline V gives CDR1 MNHEY, CDR2 SVGAGI. Between the trimmed V and J ends, which lost 7 bases and 0 bases, there was a span of 13 bases. The CDR3 covers 15 residues. The chain's CDR3 is CASNGGVSSYNEQFF. CDR3 in DNA: TGTGCCAGCAACGGGGGTGTAAGCTCCTACAATGAGCAGTTCTTC.

This clone has just a few counts. The chain couples TRBV6-1 to TRBJ2-5, with 7 bases identical to TRBD1. Germline V CDR1 and CDR2: MNHNS, SASEGT. The CDR3 has 15 residues. J lost 1 base, V lost 6 bases, and 8 bases had no gene match. Here the CDR3 reads CASRGDRALQETQYF. The CDR3 coding sequence is TGTGCCAGCAGGGGCGACAGGGCCCTCCAAGAGACCCAGTACTTC.